Below, one T cell receptor (beta chain) is given with its context. This sample is part of a study of T cells in localized non-small cell lung cancer. The V gene lost 0 bases and the J gene lost 4 bases, with 8 bases spanning the gap. Germline CDR1 LGHNA, CDR2 YSLEER. The CDR3 length is 14 residues. Libraries were prepared by immunoSEQ multiplex PCR; TCRdb keeps only in-frame clonotypes and omits some of them. This sample has approximately 57,000 clones; about nine tenths occur once, and the top ten carry 4.5% to 5.5%. The sample here was peripheral blood, taken before any cancer treatment. The clonotype was recovered from a woman aged 35-75 years with stage I lung adenocarcinoma. The V call is TRBV4-3, the J call TRBJ2-3, with D hard to call. CDR3 nucleotides: TGCGCCAGCAGCCAAGATCTACTTCCAGATACGCAGTATTTT. Its protein is CASSQDLLPDTQYF.